The T cell receptor (beta chain) under discussion was sequenced for a study of T cell responses to AZD1222 COVID-19 vaccine (dated by TCRdb to the early 2020s). The study in broad terms: AZD1222 recipients given second doses at about 4 weeks or at about 12 weeks were pooled, since spike-specific TCR depth and breadth were not found to differ between the two schedules. A total of around 240 trial participants underwent TCR sequencing, of whom 207 had received two doses of AZD1222 and 26 had received two doses of the MenACWY control vaccine. Trial participants were enrolled by age into 18-55, 56-69 and 70-plus year subgroups, with approximately 160, 26 and 62 TCR-sequenced participants respectively. The research as a whole found: The whole spike protein was spanned by vaccine-associated CD4 TCRs, and dominant responses were seen in regions 160-218 and 743-854. Conclusions about previously exposed vaccinees are limited, since just five to seven AZD1222 recipients were seropositive for SARS-CoV-2 at baseline. Because no day 14 peak-response samples were available, repertoires were characterized only after the peak T cell response. The 56-69-year group was small, and its depth increase did not reach significance, likely because of low power. Participants were mostly white British and included more females than males, and it was suggested by the authors that clonal diversity may have been underestimated. Reportedly, close to half of the unique spike-specific TCRs recognized epitopes lying outside the regions that are mutated in the B.1.351 and B.1.1.7 variants. Spike-specific TCR breadth and depth rose significantly after two AZD1222 doses compared with day 0 and with MenACWY recipients.

V lost 1 base and J lost 4 bases; the stretch between them is 2 bases long. The CDR3 runs 12 residues from the cysteine to the phenylalanine. Just CDR3 DNA is preserved here, 36 bases in frame from base 1. CDR1 is given as LGHDT and CDR2 as YNNKEL, both from the germline V gene (reference sequence). Taken with the paper, the label for time point translates to: baseline before first vaccination. The vaccinee samples were drawn from two UK trials, COV001 and COV002, one of which was a single-blind randomized controlled phase 2/3 trial testing AZD1222 (ChAdOx1 nCoV-19) in healthy adults. For TCRbeta chain sequencing, PBMC samples were collected from trial participants at day 0 and at day 28 after the second dose. Details on this clone: Which antigen it targets is not known. No base qualities exist here, and no much larger clone lies one base off it.

The CDR3 regions of human TCRbeta chains were subjected to immunosequencing. Per the authors' processing: TCRs in the repertoires were matched against a reference library of SARS-CoV-2-specific TCRs that had been generated with the MIRA antigen-specificity platform. Breadth was defined as the fraction of unique TCRs that were SARS-CoV-2-associated, and depth was defined as the fraction of total T cells that were SARS-CoV-2-associated. Each spike-specific TCR was assigned to its reactive spike region and to a CD4 or CD8 class using the MIRA data. Log10-transformed breadth and depth values were compared by one-way ANOVA with Sidak's multiple comparisons tests. Not all clones reach the TCRdb copy of this immuneACCESS table, which keeps in-frame sequences only. Checked studies attribute under half of the gap to unresolved V genes and leave the rest unexplained. For V, J and clone size, that table is used; D and trimming come from the DNA. This sample holds 110,000 to 150,000 clones; around 90% were observed only once. About 3.5% of the sample is held by the ten biggest clonotypes.

The receptor chain draws on TRBV3-1 (or the pseudogene TRBV3-2) and TRBJ1-5; the D gene identity is not certain. This clonotype originated in an adult in good health. The sequences come from peripheral blood, collected on day 0 of AZD1222 vaccination. The DNA reads TGTGCCAGCAGCCAAGTGAATCAGCCCCAGCATTTT. This encodes CASSQVNQPQHF.